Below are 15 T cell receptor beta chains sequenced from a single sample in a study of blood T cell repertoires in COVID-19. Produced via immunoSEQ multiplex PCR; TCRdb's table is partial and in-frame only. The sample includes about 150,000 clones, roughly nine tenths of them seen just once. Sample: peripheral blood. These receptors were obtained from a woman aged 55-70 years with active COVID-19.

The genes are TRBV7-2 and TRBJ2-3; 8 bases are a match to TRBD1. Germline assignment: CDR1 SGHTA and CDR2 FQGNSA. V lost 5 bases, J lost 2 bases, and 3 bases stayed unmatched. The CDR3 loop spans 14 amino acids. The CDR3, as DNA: TGTGCCAGCAGCCGGGACAGGTACACAGATACGCAGTATTTT. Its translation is CASSRDRYTDTQYF.

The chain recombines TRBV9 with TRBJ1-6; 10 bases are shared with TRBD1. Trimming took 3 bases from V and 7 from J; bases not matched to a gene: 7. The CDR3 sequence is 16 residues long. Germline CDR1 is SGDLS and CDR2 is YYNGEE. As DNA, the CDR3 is TGTGCCAGCAGCGCCCTTGGACAGGGGGAAAATTCACCCCTCCACTTT. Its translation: CASSALGQGENSPLHF.

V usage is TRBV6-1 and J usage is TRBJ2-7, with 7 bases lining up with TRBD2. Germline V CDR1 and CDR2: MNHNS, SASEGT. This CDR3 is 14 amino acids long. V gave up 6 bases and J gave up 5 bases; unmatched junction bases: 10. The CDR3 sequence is CASSNGGNLDEQYF. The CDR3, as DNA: TGTGCCAGCAGCAACGGGGGGAACCTAGACGAGCAGTACTTC.

CDR3 nucleotides: TGTGCCAGCAGTCTCGGGTCTTTTGATCCATTGAACTACACCTTC. Its translation is CASSLGSFDPLNYTF. This chain joins TRBV28 and TRBJ1-2; D call uncertain. Germline V gene data show CDR1 as MDHEN and CDR2 as SYDVKM. With 5 bases removed from V and 10 bases from J, the gap between germline ends came to 23 bases. This CDR3 region has 15 residues.

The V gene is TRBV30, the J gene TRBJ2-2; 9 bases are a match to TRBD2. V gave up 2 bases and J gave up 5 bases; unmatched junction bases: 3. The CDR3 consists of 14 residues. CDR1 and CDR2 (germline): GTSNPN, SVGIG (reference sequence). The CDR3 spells CAWSPGLATGELFF. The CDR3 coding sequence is TGTGCCTGGAGTCCAGGACTAGCGACCGGGGAGCTGTTTTTT.

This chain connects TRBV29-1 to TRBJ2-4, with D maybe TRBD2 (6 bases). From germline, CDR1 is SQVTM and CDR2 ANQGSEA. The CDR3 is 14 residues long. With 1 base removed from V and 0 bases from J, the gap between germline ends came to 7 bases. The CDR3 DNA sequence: TGCAGCGTTGAAGGTAGCGGAGCCAAAAACATTCAGTACTTC. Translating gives CSVEGSGAKNIQYF.

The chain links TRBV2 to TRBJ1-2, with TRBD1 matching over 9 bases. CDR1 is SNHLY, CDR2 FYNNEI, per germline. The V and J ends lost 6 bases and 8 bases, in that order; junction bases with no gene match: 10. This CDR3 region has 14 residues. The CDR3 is CASSNRGHTGGYTF. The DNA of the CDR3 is TGTGCCAGCAGCAACAGGGGGCATACAGGCGGCTACACCTTC.

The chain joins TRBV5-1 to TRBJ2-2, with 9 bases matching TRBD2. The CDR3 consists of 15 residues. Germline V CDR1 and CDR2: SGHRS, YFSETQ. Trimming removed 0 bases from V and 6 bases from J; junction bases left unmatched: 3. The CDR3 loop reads CASSLASGIPGELFF. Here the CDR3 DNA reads TGCGCCAGCAGCTTGGCTAGCGGGATACCCGGGGAGCTGTTTTTT. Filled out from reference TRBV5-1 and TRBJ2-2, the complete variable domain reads KAGVTQTPRYLIKTRGQQVTLSCSPISGHRSVSWYQQTPGQGLQFLFEYFSETQRNKGNFPGRFSGRQFSNSRSEMNVSTLELGDSALYLCASSLASGIPGELFFGEGSRLTVL.

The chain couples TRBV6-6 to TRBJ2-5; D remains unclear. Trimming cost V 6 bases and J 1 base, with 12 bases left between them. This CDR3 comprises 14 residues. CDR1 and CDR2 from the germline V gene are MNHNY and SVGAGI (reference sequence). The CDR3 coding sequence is TGTGCCAGCAGGAGCTCGCCGATCCAAGAGACCCAGTACTTC. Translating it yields CASRSSPIQETQYF.

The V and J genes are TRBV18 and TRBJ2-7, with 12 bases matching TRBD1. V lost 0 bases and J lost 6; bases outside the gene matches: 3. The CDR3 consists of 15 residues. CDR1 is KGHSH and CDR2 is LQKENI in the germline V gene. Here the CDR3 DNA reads TGTGCCAGCTCACCACCGGGACAGGGGGCTCGCGAGCAGTACTTC. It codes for CASSPPGQGAREQYF.

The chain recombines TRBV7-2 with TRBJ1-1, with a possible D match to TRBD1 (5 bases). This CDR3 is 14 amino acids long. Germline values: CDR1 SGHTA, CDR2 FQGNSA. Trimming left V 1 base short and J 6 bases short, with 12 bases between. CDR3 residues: CASSLGGTRAEAFF. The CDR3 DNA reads TGTGCCAGCAGCTTAGGCGGGACGCGGGCTGAAGCTTTCTTT.

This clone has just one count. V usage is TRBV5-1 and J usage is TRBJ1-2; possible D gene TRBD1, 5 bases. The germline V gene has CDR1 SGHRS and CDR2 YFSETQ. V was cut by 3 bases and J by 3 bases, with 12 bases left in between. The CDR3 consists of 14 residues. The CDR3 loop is CASSYGTGDYGYTF. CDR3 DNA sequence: TGCGCCAGCAGCTACGGGACGGGAGACTATGGCTACACCTTC.

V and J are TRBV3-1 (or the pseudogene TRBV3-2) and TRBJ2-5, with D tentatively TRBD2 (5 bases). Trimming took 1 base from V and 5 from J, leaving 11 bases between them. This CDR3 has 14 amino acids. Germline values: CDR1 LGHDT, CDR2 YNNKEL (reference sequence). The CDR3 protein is CASSQGVGGETQYF. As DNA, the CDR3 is TGTGCCAGCAGCCAAGGCGTGGGCGGGGAGACCCAGTACTTC.

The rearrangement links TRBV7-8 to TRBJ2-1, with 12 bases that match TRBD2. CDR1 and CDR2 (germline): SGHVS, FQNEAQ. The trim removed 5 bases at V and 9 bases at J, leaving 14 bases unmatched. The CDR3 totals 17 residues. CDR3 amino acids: CASSAYGTGTSGLEQFF. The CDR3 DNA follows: TGTGCCAGCAGCGCGTACGGCACCGGGACTAGCGGGCTTGAGCAGTTCTTC.

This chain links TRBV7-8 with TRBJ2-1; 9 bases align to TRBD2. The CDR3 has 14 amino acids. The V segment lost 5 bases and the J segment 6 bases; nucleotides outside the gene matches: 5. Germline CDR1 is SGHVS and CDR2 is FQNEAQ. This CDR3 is CASSPGTSSNEQFF. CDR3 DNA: TGTGCCAGCAGCCCCGGGACTAGCAGCAATGAGCAGTTCTTC.